The 10 T cell receptor beta chains reported below all come from one sample, sequenced in a study of T-cell reconstitution after alpha-beta-depleted transplantation in children. Library preparation (for TCRbeta) was performed with unique molecular identifiers. Using its own MiXCR run on the PCR reads, TCRdb lists one record per CDR3 protein. Among under 450,000 distinct CDR3 sequences listed, 10% to 15% were seen once. The starting material was PBMCs, obtained from the stem cell graft. Receptor source: a human donor who donated a stem cell graft to a child with Fanconi anemia.

This chain joins TRBV2 and TRBJ1-4, with D maybe TRBD1 (5 bases). Trimming pared 2 bases from V and 4 bases from J, leaving 8 bases between. This CDR3 contains 14 residues. The germline V gene has CDR1 SNHLY and CDR2 FYNNEI. Written as DNA, the CDR3 is TGTGCCAGCAGTGAATGGCAGGGTAATGAAAAACTGTTTTTT. Its protein is CASSEWQGNEKLFF.

The CDR3 region has the DNA TGTGCCAGCAGCTTTCAGGGAAGCGAGCAGTACTTC. It translates to CASSFQGSEQYF. The chain joins TRBV7-2 to TRBJ2-7; D is perhaps TRBD1 (5 bases). In germline, CDR1 is SGHTA, CDR2 FQGNSA. The CDR3 totals 12 residues. Between the trimmed V and J ends, which lost 3 bases and 6 bases, there was a span of 9 bases.

This clonotype was seen at least ten times. V is TRBV7-6 and J is TRBJ1-5; D may be TRBD1 (5 bases). The CDR3 loop spans 13 amino acids. Trimming removed 1 base from V and 9 bases from J, with 10 bases in between. Germline V lookup: CDR1 SGHVS, CDR2 FNYEAQ. The CDR3 region has the DNA TGTGCCAGCAGCTTAGGTGGACAATGGCCCCAGCATTTT. Residues: CASSLGGQWPQHF.

The genes are TRBV12-3 or TRBV12-4 and TRBJ1-5, with 7 nucleotides matching TRBD1. The CDR3 runs to 16 residues. Trimming cost V 4 bases and J 0 bases; bases outside gene matches: 6. CDR3 sequence: CASSSKDRNSNQPQHF. The CDR3 DNA follows: TGTGCCAGCAGTTCCAAGGACAGGAATAGCAATCAGCCCCAGCATTTT.

This clonotype was seen many times. The gene calls are TRBV5-1 and TRBJ2-2; D tentatively reads TRBD1 or TRBD2 (5 bases each). Germline loops: CDR1 SGHRS, CDR2 YFSETQ. This CDR3 has 14 amino acids. With 4 bases removed from V and 3 bases from J, the gap between germline ends came to 10 bases. The CDR3 protein is CASSVRDDTGELFF. The CDR3 DNA reads TGCGCCAGCAGCGTTCGGGACGACACCGGGGAGCTGTTTTTT.

This clonotype occurred many times. The chain joins TRBV18 to TRBJ2-3, with 7 positions matching TRBD1. V lost 8 bases, J lost 0 bases, and 2 bases stayed unmatched. Per germline, CDR1 KGHSH and CDR2 LQKENI. CDR3 size: 13 residues. The CDR3 loop reads CASTGASTDTQYF. CDR3 DNA: TGTGCCAGCACAGGGGCAAGCACAGATACGCAGTATTTT.

The V and J genes are TRBV3-1 and TRBJ2-1; TRBD1 might be the D (5 bases). V was trimmed by 1 base and J by 8 bases, leaving 12 bases between them. This CDR3 has 14 amino acids. Germline CDR1 is LGHDT and CDR2 is YNNKEL (reference sequence). CDR3 nucleotides: TGTGCCAGCAGCCAAGGAATAGGGGAACATGAGCAGTTCTTC. The encoded protein is CASSQGIGEHEQFF.

This clonotype has at least ten counts. This sequence joins TRBV29-1 and TRBJ2-1, with 9 bases aligning to TRBD1. In germline, CDR1 is SQVTM, CDR2 ANQGSEA. The CDR3 sequence is 14 residues long. With V trimmed by 6 bases and J by 7 bases, 10 bases remained unmatched. CDR3 sequence reads: CSVDNPGQGNEQFF. CDR3 nucleotide sequence: TGCAGCGTCGATAATCCGGGACAGGGAAATGAGCAGTTCTTC.

This clonotype was observed at least ten times. CDR3 nucleotides: TGTGCCAGCAGTTTTAGCAGGGGGCACTATGGCTACACCTTC. It yields the protein CASSFSRGHYGYTF. The chain is built from TRBV12-3 or TRBV12-4 and TRBJ1-2, with 8 bases matching TRBD1. The CDR3 is made up of 14 amino acids. The junction had 3 bases not matched to a gene; V was cut back by 3 bases and J by 3 bases.

The V and J genes are TRBV5-5 and TRBJ2-2; 8 nucleotides align to TRBD2. With 3 bases clipped from V and 6 bases from J, the junction kept 4 bases outside the gene matches. Germline loops: CDR1 SGHKS, CDR2 YYEKEE (reference sequence). The CDR3 sequence is 14 residues long. CDR3 bases: TGTGCCAGCAGCTACCTCGGGGGGGCCGGGGAGCTGTTTTTT. Translated, it gives CASSYLGGAGELFF.